The TCR beta chain under discussion was sequenced for a study of blood T cell repertoires in COVID-19. Study overall: COVID-19 samples, acute and convalescent, were from the United States, Italy and Spain. Nucleic acid was either cDNA or gDNA, and it came from T cells, B-cell-depleted T cells, or PBMCs.

Germline V gene sequence: CDR1 MNHEY, CDR2 SMNVEV (reference sequence). This CDR3 spans 14 amino acids. V was trimmed by 5 bases and J by 7 bases, leaving 18 bases between them. Authors' analysis steps: Reference gene primers were amplified, and this amplification served to estimate nucleated cell counts. The data were produced by immunoSEQ multiplex PCR, yet TCRdb's version contains in-frame clones alone and is incomplete. V and J calls and clone size are given by that table; D and trimming were obtained from the DNA. The sample holds approximately 500,000 clones, around 90% seen once. The chain combines TRBV27 with TRBJ2-7, with D possibly being TRBD1 (6 bases). This clonotype was sampled from a woman in her forties or fifties with COVID-19, enrolled during active disease. The sample comprised peripheral blood. For the CDR3, the DNA is TGTGCCAGCAGTACCCCAGGTCTACAGGGAGAGCAGTACTTC. Its protein product is CASSTPGLQGEQYF.